The 21 T cell receptor beta chains given below trace back to one sample, sequenced in a study of T cell changes during pregnancy in multiple sclerosis (dated by TCRdb to between 2018 and 2021). The library was built by means of the immunoSEQ multiplex PCR assay. Not all clones reach the TCRdb copy of this immuneACCESS table, which keeps in-frame sequences only. Checked studies attribute under half of the gap to unresolved V genes and leave the rest unexplained. Within this sample are around 38,000 clones, with around 92% of them counted one time only. The top ten constitute approximately 0.41% of the sample. Sequenced material: CD4+ T cells from peripheral blood mononuclear cells, taken in the third trimester of pregnancy. Receptors originate from a female donor in good health, enrolled as a control in a pregnancy study.

This clone has just a few counts. The CDR3 coding sequence is TGTGCCAGCAGCCGGGACAGGGAAGAAAAACTGTTTTTT. Encoded protein: CASSRDREEKLFF. The chain carries TRBV13 and TRBJ1-4, with TRBD1 matching over 9 bases. The germline gives CDR1 PRHDT, CDR2 FYEKMQ (reference sequence). CDR3 length equals 13 residues. Losses at the gene ends were 5 bases for V and 8 bases for J; bases not matched to a gene: 3.

The rearrangement joins TRBV10-2 to TRBJ1-1; D ambiguous. V lost 7 bases to trimming and J lost 0 bases, with 15 bases between them. The CDR3 runs to 15 residues. Per germline, CDR1 WSHSY and CDR2 SAAADI. Written as DNA, the CDR3 is TGCGCCAGCAAATCGGGTCCACGCATGAACACTGAAGCTTTCTTT. Translation: CASKSGPRMNTEAFF.

The count of this clone is one. Other DNA sequences within the sample encode an identical CDR3. The chain combines TRBV18 with TRBJ1-2, with 8 bases matching TRBD1. The junction had 1 base not matched to a gene; V was cut back by 3 bases and J by 4 bases. The CDR3 is made up of 13 amino acids. Germline lookup yields CDR1 KGHSH and CDR2 LQKENI. CDR3 loop: CASSPDRVYGYTF. CDR3 bases: TGTGCCAGCTCACCGGACAGGGTCTATGGCTACACCTTC.

This rearrangement joins TRBV28 to TRBJ2-7; a possible D gene is TRBD1 (5 bases). The CDR3 length is 12 residues. V lost 3 bases to trimming and J lost 3 bases, with 6 bases between them. Germline CDR1 is MDHEN and CDR2 is SYDVKM. In DNA form, the CDR3 reads TGTGCCAGCAGTTTTAGGGGCTACGAGCAGTACTTC. Translated: CASSFRGYEQYF.

V usage is TRBV10-3 and J usage is TRBJ1-6; TRBD1 aligns across 8 bases. Germline CDR1 is ENHRY and CDR2 is SYGVKD. V trimming: 6 bases; J trimming: 7 bases; junction bases outside the gene matches: 5. CDR3 length: 14 residues. The DNA for the CDR3 is TGTGCCATCAGCAAACAGGGGGGCAATTCACCCCTCCACTTT. The encoded protein is CAISKQGGNSPLHF.

The chain recombines TRBV5-4 with TRBJ1-1, with 7 bases fitting TRBD1. J gave up 1 base and V 4 bases, and 10 bases lay outside the gene matches. The CDR3 is 16 residues long. Germline V CDR1 and CDR2: SGHNT, YYREEE (reference sequence). This CDR3 reads CASSPGQAGGNTEAFF. The CDR3, as DNA: TGTGCCAGCAGCCCCGGACAGGCCGGGGGGAACACTGAAGCTTTCTTT. The full variable domain, rest sourced from reference TRBV5-4 and TRBJ1-1, is ETGVTQSPTHLIKTRGQQVTLRCSSQSGHNTVSWYQQALGQGPQFIFQYYREEENGRGNFPPRFSGLQFPNYSSELNVNALELDDSALYLCASSPGQAGGNTEAFFGQGTRLTVV.

The chain has TRBV7-8 and TRBJ2-2; weak D call: TRBD2 (7 bases). This CDR3 is 15 amino acids long. The ends were cut back, 5 bases at V and 4 bases at J, with 14 bases in the middle. The V gene's germline CDR1 is SGHVS and CDR2 FQNEAQ. DNA of the CDR3: TGTGCCAGCAGCCCCTATGGGGGGGCCACCGGGGAGCTGTTTTTT. Translated, it gives CASSPYGGATGELFF.

This clone has just one count. The chain carries TRBV5-1 and TRBJ1-2, with 8 bases aligning to TRBD1. The CDR3 consists of 18 residues. Germline V gives CDR1 SGHRS, CDR2 YFSETQ. J gave up 5 bases and V 4 bases, and 19 bases lay outside the gene matches. The chain's CDR3 is CASSPSAGQGGWGYGYTF. For the CDR3, the DNA is TGCGCCAGCAGCCCCTCGGCCGGACAGGGCGGGTGGGGATATGGCTACACCTTC.

The chain employs TRBV7-2 and TRBJ1-4; D not certain. V lost 7 bases and J lost 8, with 11 bases in between. CDR3 size: 12 residues. Germline V gene data show CDR1 as SGHTA and CDR2 as FQGNSA. The CDR3 loop reads CASTFGSEKLFF. The CDR3 DNA follows: TGTGCCAGCACCTTTGGGAGCGAAAAACTGTTTTTT. Full variable domain (outside the CDR3, taken from reference TRBV7-2 and TRBJ1-4): GAGVSQSPSNKVTEKGKDVELRCDPISGHTALYWYRQSLGQGLEFLIYFQGNSAPDKSGLPSDRFSAERTGGSVSTLTIQRTQQEDSAVYLCASTFGSEKLFFGSGTQLSVL.

V is TRBV18 and J is TRBJ2-1; 8 bases fit TRBD1. Germline CDR1 is KGHSH and CDR2 is LQKENI. CDR3 length: 17 residues. Trimming at V came to 2 bases and at J to 4 bases, leaving 10 bases not matched to a gene. The CDR3 DNA reads as TGTGCCAGCTCACCAACGGAGACAGGGGTCTTTTACAATGAGCAGTTCTTC. Translating it yields CASSPTETGVFYNEQFF. Full variable domain (remainder filled in from reference TRBV18 and TRBJ2-1): NAGVMQNPRHLVRRRGQEARLRCSPMKGHSHVYWYRQLPEEGLKFMVYLQKENIIDESGMPKERFSAEFPKEGPSILRIQQVVRGDSAAYFCASSPTETGVFYNEQFFGPGTRLTVL.

The chain couples TRBV10-3 to TRBJ2-3; 11 bases map to TRBD2. This CDR3 is 17 amino acids long. V lost 6 bases, J lost 7 bases, and 15 bases stayed unmatched. CDR1 and CDR2 (germline): ENHRY, SYGVKD. The CDR3 bases are TGTGCCATCAGGGCGACTAGCGGGGACTTATCACGAAATACGCAGTATTTT. Amino acid sequence: CAIRATSGDLSRNTQYF.

This rearrangement joins TRBV9 to TRBJ2-5, with 9 bases fitting TRBD2. The germline V gene encodes CDR1 SGDLS and CDR2 YYNGEE. V was clipped by 2 bases and J by 4 bases; unmatched bases: 6. The CDR3 sequence is 15 residues long. The chain's CDR3 is CASSVQAGGVETQYF. CDR3 nucleotides: TGTGCCAGCAGCGTGCAGGCGGGGGGGGTAGAGACCCAGTACTTC.

The chain uses TRBV4-3 and TRBJ1-2; the D gene is possibly TRBD1 (5 bases). The V gene lost 0 bases and the J gene lost 9 bases, with 14 bases spanning the gap. Germline V gene lookup returns CDR1 LGHNA and CDR2 YSLEER. The CDR3 is 14 amino acids. The DNA for the CDR3 is TGCGCCAGCAGCCAAGAAAACAGGATGCATAGCTACACCTTC. The encoded protein is CASSQENRMHSYTF.

This clone has only one observation. The gene calls are TRBV5-1 and TRBJ2-1; D is possibly TRBD2 (6 bases). This CDR3 is 14 amino acids long. Germline V gene lookup returns CDR1 SGHRS and CDR2 YFSETQ. V was trimmed by 3 bases and J by 4 bases, leaving 11 bases between them. The CDR3 is CASSWGEDYNEQFF. Written as DNA, the CDR3 is TGCGCCAGCAGCTGGGGGGAGGATTACAATGAGCAGTTCTTC.

The chain has TRBV9 and TRBJ2-1; TRBD2 matches 10 bases. This CDR3 comprises 16 residues. Losses at the gene ends were 0 bases for V and 7 bases for J; bases not matched to a gene: 7. Germline lookup yields CDR1 SGDLS and CDR2 YYNGEE. The CDR3 bases are TGTGCCAGCAGCGTAGCAAGCGGGGGGGCCAGGAATGAGCAGTTCTTC. This encodes CASSVASGGARNEQFF.

The V and J genes are TRBV7-2 and TRBJ1-6, with 9 positions matching TRBD1. Germline loops: CDR1 SGHTA, CDR2 FQGNSA. V was pared by 1 base and J by 14 bases, with 9 bases of the junction left unmatched. CDR3 length: 15 residues. CDR3: CASSLDRGRSTTLHF. CDR3 nucleotide sequence: TGTGCCAGCAGCTTAGACAGGGGGCGAAGTACGACCCTCCACTTT.

This chain uses TRBV6-5 with TRBJ2-5; TRBD2 matches 14 bases. Germline V gene data show CDR1 as MNHEY and CDR2 as SVGAGI. This CDR3 is built from 16 residues. J lost 1 base, V lost 4 bases, and 2 bases had no gene match. The DNA for the CDR3 is TGTGCCAGCAGTTTCGGACTAGCGGGGGGCCAAGAGACCCAGTACTTC. It yields the protein CASSFGLAGGQETQYF.

The chain carries TRBV19 and TRBJ2-7; D possibly corresponds to TRBD1 (5 bases). This CDR3 is built from 13 residues. Per germline, CDR1 LNHDA and CDR2 SQIVND (reference sequence). The germline V and J ends were trimmed by 6 bases and 0 bases, with 9 bases remaining between them. The CDR3: CASRAGPSYEQYF. The CDR3 DNA is TGTGCCAGTAGAGCAGGGCCCTCCTACGAGCAGTACTTC.

V is TRBV7-3 and J is TRBJ2-1; tentative D call: TRBD2 (6 bases). V was clipped by 1 base and J by 2 bases, with 12 bases between them. The CDR3 covers 16 residues. Germline V gene data show CDR1 as SGHTA and CDR2 as FQGTGA. In nucleotides, the CDR3 is TGTGCCAGCAGCTTAAAGCCGGGACTGACCTACAATGAGCAGTTCTTC. It codes for CASSLKPGLTYNEQFF.

The CDR3 sequence is CATHRGGQGSGEAFF. DNA of the CDR3: TGTGCCACCCACAGAGGGGGACAGGGGTCGGGTGAAGCTTTCTTT. J is TRBJ1-1 and V is TRBV19; 10 bases map to TRBD1. V trimming: 10 bases; J trimming: 7 bases; junction bases outside the gene matches: 15. The germline V gene encodes CDR1 LNHDA and CDR2 SQIVND (reference sequence). The CDR3 spans 15 residues.

This chain joins TRBV7-9 and TRBJ1-2, with unresolved D. CDR1 and CDR2 from the germline V gene are SEHNR and FQNEAQ (reference sequence). This CDR3 region has 15 residues. Trimming shortened V by 5 bases and J by 3 bases, and 16 bases separated the two germline ends. For the CDR3, the DNA is TGTGCCAGCAGCCCCACATCAGGAGGGCACTATGGCTACACCTTC. Translated, it gives CASSPTSGGHYGYTF.